Below are 9 T cell receptor beta chains sequenced from a single sample in a study of T cells in Graves' hyperthyroidism and ophthalmopathy. RNA transcripts were the template for amplifying TCR beta CDR3 regions. The study used the HTBI primer set for a first-round RT-PCR of the TCR CDR3. MiXCR was run by TCRdb on the multiplex PCR reads, yielding one entry per CDR3 protein. Here the sample spans about 200,000 distinct CDR3 sequences, 15% to 20% being singletons. What was sequenced was blood. Receptors were obtained from a man aged 35 to 55 with Graves' hyperthyroidism.

This clonotype was seen ten or more times. The V call is TRBV5-1, the J call TRBJ2-1; TRBD2 matches 11 bases. The CDR3 covers 16 residues. V shed 1 base and J 7 bases; nucleotides not matched to a gene: 7. From germline, CDR1 is SGHRS and CDR2 YFSETQ. CDR3 DNA: TGCGCCAGCAGCTTGACTAGCGGGGGAGGTGTGAATGAGCAGTTCTTC. This encodes CASSLTSGGGVNEQFF. Filled out from reference TRBV5-1 and TRBJ2-1, the complete variable domain reads KAGVTQTPRYLIKTRGQQVTLSCSPISGHRSVSWYQQTPGQGLQFLFEYFSETQRNKGNFPGRFSGRQFSNSRSEMNVSTLELGDSALYLCASSLTSGGGVNEQFFGPGTRLTVL.

This clonotype came up many times. This chain connects TRBV2 to TRBJ2-7, with TRBD1 matching 11 bases. CDR1 SNHLY and CDR2 FYNNEI come from the germline V gene. The CDR3 sequence is 16 residues long. J gave up 3 bases and V 2 bases, and 6 bases lay outside the gene matches. The DNA of the CDR3 is TGTGCCAGCAGTGAAAGGACAGGGGGCCTGGGCTACGAGCAGTACTTC. The encoded protein is CASSERTGGLGYEQYF.

This chain joins TRBV12-3 or TRBV12-4 and TRBJ1-1; D might be TRBD1 (6 bases). V was trimmed by 6 bases and J by 0 bases, leaving 14 bases between them. The CDR3 extends over 15 amino acids. CDR3 residues: CASRARGDMNTEAFF. CDR3 coding DNA: TGTGCCAGCAGGGCTCGGGGGGACATGAACACTGAAGCTTTCTTT.

This clonotype has just a few counts. V gene TRBV20-1 combines with J gene TRBJ2-7; D uncertain. Trimming took off 3 bases at V and 7 bases at J, with 10 bases between the two ends. This CDR3 comprises 11 residues. The germline gives CDR1 DFQATT, CDR2 SNEGSKA (reference sequence). The CDR3 DNA reads as TGCAGTGCTAGGCCCCTGGTGGAGCAGTACTTC. It codes for CSARPLVEQYF.

This clonotype has only a few counts. The chain joins TRBV13 to TRBJ1-4; the D gene is possibly TRBD1 (6 bases). V lost 0 bases and J 4 bases, leaving 15 bases between the germline ends. Germline CDR1 and CDR2: PRHDT and FYEKMQ (reference sequence). This CDR3 spans 17 amino acids. The CDR3 nucleotides are TGTGCCAGCAGCTTAGGACAAATGGGGGCTCTTAATGAAAAACTGTTTTTT. It specifies CASSLGQMGALNEKLFF.

This clonotype has a count of ten or more. The chain is built from TRBV2 and TRBJ2-1, with TRBD1 identical over 7 bases. The germline V gene has CDR1 SNHLY and CDR2 FYNNEI. This CDR3 spans 16 amino acids. With V trimmed by 6 bases and J by 3 bases, 11 bases remained unmatched. CDR3 coding DNA: TGTGCCAGCAGCCCAAAAGGGGGCACATTCTACAATGAGCAGTTCTTC. Residues: CASSPKGGTFYNEQFF.

This clonotype is a singleton in its sample. The chain is built from TRBV7-6 and TRBJ2-7; D gene ambiguous. The CDR3 sequence is 11 residues long. Germline V gives CDR1 SGHVS, CDR2 FNYEAQ. V was clipped by 5 bases and J by 7 bases, with 9 bases between them. The CDR3 loop reads CASSAGTEQYF. The DNA for the CDR3 is TGTGCCAGCAGCGCAGGTACGGAGCAGTACTTC.

This clonotype was detected only a few times. The rearrangement uses TRBV2 and TRBJ2-1; weak D call: TRBD2 (6 bases). The CDR3 runs to 13 residues. Deletions cut 6 bases from V and 9 bases from J, with 15 bases between. The germline V gene encodes CDR1 SNHLY and CDR2 FYNNEI. Here the CDR3 reads CASSRRLGTEQFF. CDR3 DNA: TGTGCCAGCAGCCGCCGACTAGGCACTGAGCAGTTCTTC.

The chain joins TRBV4-1 to TRBJ1-2; D uncertain. From germline, CDR1 is MGHRA and CDR2 YSYEKL. The CDR3 consists of 16 residues. V was shortened by 1 base and J by 0 bases, with 12 bases between the two germline ends. The chain's CDR3 is CASSQGYGGANYGYTF. In DNA, the CDR3 is TGCGCCAGCAGCCAAGGTTATGGTGGGGCTAACTATGGCTACACCTTC.